The 20 T cell receptor beta chains reported below all come from one sample, sequenced in a study of type 1 regulatory T cells. TCRdb used MiXCR to reprocess the reads, holding one entry per CDR3 protein. The sample lists about 62,000 distinct CDR3 sequences, less than 65% occurring once. For these TCRs, the target antigens are not known. Sequenced sample: cultured non-Tr1 T cells, either the whole culture or a sorted T cell fraction (not recorded which). The receptors come from a human donor in good health.

This chain joins TRBV12-3 or TRBV12-4 and TRBJ2-3, with 9 nucleotides matching TRBD2. Trimming removed 1 base from V and 4 bases from J; junction bases left unmatched: 0. This CDR3 is built from 14 residues. For the CDR3, the DNA is TGTGCCAGCAGTTTAGGCGGGGGGGCAGATACGCAGTATTTT. Translation: CASSLGGGADTQYF.

The V call is TRBV20-1, the J call TRBJ1-2; D unclear. The germline CDR1 and CDR2 sequences are DFQATT and SNEGSKA (reference sequence). The V end lost 3 bases, the J end lost 4 bases, and 0 bases lay between the germline ends. CDR3 length: 9 amino acids. The DNA for the CDR3 is TGCAGTGCTAGCTATGGCTACACCTTC. Translation gives CSASYGYTF.

The V and J genes are TRBV27 and TRBJ2-2; 7 bases align to TRBD2. Per germline, CDR1 MNHEY and CDR2 SMNVEV (reference sequence). The ends lost 8 bases at V and 6 bases at J; junction bases unmatched: 9. The CDR3 consists of 14 residues. CDR3 residues: CASVRLAGAGELFF. The CDR3 bases are TGTGCCAGCGTGAGACTAGCAGGCGCCGGGGAGCTGTTTTTT.

The rearrangement links TRBV5-4 to TRBJ2-1; no definite D call. The CDR3 has 16 residues. In germline, CDR1 is SGHNT, CDR2 YYREEE (reference sequence). Trimming left V 4 bases short and J 2 bases short, with 16 bases between. For the CDR3, the DNA is TGTGCCAGCAGCCTGTCCGCCCTCCGGACCTACAATGAGCAGTTCTTC. Amino acid sequence: CASSLSALRTYNEQFF. The full variable domain, in which reference TRBV5-4 and TRBJ2-1 provide the parts outside the CDR3, is ETGVTQSPTHLIKTRGQQVTLRCSSQSGHNTVSWYQQALGQGPQFIFQYYREEENGRGNFPPRFSGLQFPNYSSELNVNALELDDSALYLCASSLSALRTYNEQFFGPGTRLTVL.

This clonotype was seen a single time. The chain carries TRBV2 and TRBJ1-4; unclear D gene. Trimming removed 8 bases at V and 4 bases at J, with 8 bases between. CDR3 length: 12 residues. Germline V gene sequence: CDR1 SNHLY, CDR2 FYNNEI. CDR3 residues: CASAALNEKLFF. CDR3 DNA sequence: TGTGCCAGCGCGGCGCTTAATGAAAAACTGTTTTTT.

This clonotype was detected only a few times. The genes are TRBV29-1 and TRBJ2-2; no firm D call. The germline gives CDR1 SQVTM, CDR2 ANQGSEA. Deletions cut 7 bases from V and 0 bases from J, with 12 bases between. The CDR3 sequence is 14 residues long. DNA for the CDR3: TGCAGCGCGTATGAGGCGGCGAACACCGGGGAGCTGTTTTTT. Amino acid sequence: CSAYEAANTGELFF.

In this sample, this clonotype turned up a few times. The chain recombines TRBV4-1 with TRBJ1-2; TRBD1 matches 9 bases. In germline, CDR1 is MGHRA, CDR2 YSYEKL. This CDR3 comprises 16 residues. Unmatched junction bases numbered 8, after V lost 1 base and J lost 5 bases. For the CDR3, the DNA is TGCGCCAGCAGCCAAGGTGCGGGGACAGGGAAATATGGCTACACCTTC. The encoded protein is CASSQGAGTGKYGYTF.

The chain links TRBV9 to TRBJ1-1; 8 bases match TRBD1. CDR3 size: 14 residues. Germline lookup yields CDR1 SGDLS and CDR2 YYNGEE. V dropped 1 base and J dropped 12; count of bases not matched to a gene: 11. The CDR3 sequence: CASSVLDAQGAPFF. As DNA, the CDR3 is TGTGCCAGCAGCGTATTAGACGCGCAGGGGGCTCCTTTCTTT. Complete variable domain (other parts from reference TRBV9 and TRBJ1-1): DSGVTQTPKHLITATGQRVTLRCSPRSGDLSVYWYQQSLDQGLQFLIQYYNGEERAKGNILERFSAQQFPDLHSELNLSSLELGDSALYFCASSVLDAQGAPFFGQGTRLTVV.

The genes are TRBV7-2 and TRBJ2-5; possibly TRBD2 for D (5 bases). The CDR3 extends over 17 amino acids. CDR1 and CDR2 (germline): SGHTA, FQGNSA. V lost 5 bases, J lost 2 bases, and 21 bases lay in between. This CDR3 reads CASSPLIGGRGQETQYF. CDR3 nucleotide sequence: TGTGCCAGCAGCCCCCTAATCGGTGGGAGAGGGCAAGAGACCCAGTACTTC. The full variable domain, rest sourced from reference TRBV7-2 and TRBJ2-5, is GAGVSQSPSNKVTEKGKDVELRCDPISGHTALYWYRQSLGQGLEFLIYFQGNSAPDKSGLPSDRFSAERTGGSVSTLTIQRTQQEDSAVYLCASSPLIGGRGQETQYFGPGTRLLVL.

Comment on this clonotype: Germline is not matched at one junction end, which may reflect a read error. Here the CDR3 reads CASSIRGVAKNVQYF. DNA of the CDR3: TGTGCCAGTAGTATACGCGGGGTAGCCAAAAACGTTCAGTACTTC. The gene calls are TRBV19 and TRBJ2-4; D is possibly TRBD2 (6 bases). The CDR3 covers 15 residues. Germline assignment: CDR1 LNHDA and CDR2 SQIVND (reference sequence).

This chain uses TRBV5-5 with TRBJ1-6; possible D gene TRBD1, 5 bases. CDR1 is SGHKS, CDR2 YYEKEE, per germline (reference sequence). The ends were cut back, 6 bases at V and 5 bases at J, with 24 bases in the middle. This CDR3 is built from 18 residues. The CDR3 region has the DNA TGTGCCAGCACTCAGCCTACGACAGCCAGTCTAAATAATTCACCCCTCCACTTT. It is translated as CASTQPTTASLNNSPLHF.

J is TRBJ1-1 and V is TRBV7-3; a possible D gene is TRBD1 (6 bases). The ends were cut back, 1 base at V and 2 bases at J, with 11 bases in the middle. Germline V gene lookup returns CDR1 SGHTA and CDR2 FQGTGA. This CDR3 contains 15 residues. This CDR3 is CASSLSGGANTEAFF. CDR3 coding DNA: TGTGCCAGCAGCTTAAGTGGGGGGGCTAACACTGAAGCTTTCTTT.

V and J are TRBV19 and TRBJ1-1; perhaps TRBD1 as D (6 bases). The germline V gene has CDR1 LNHDA and CDR2 SQIVND (reference sequence). The CDR3 runs to 14 residues. V was shortened by 4 bases and J by 4 bases, with 13 bases between the two germline ends. CDR3: CASSNQGMGTEAFF. The CDR3, as DNA: TGTGCCAGTAGTAACCAGGGGATGGGCACTGAAGCTTTCTTT.

The gene calls are TRBV5-1 and TRBJ2-5; D remains unclear. CDR1 and CDR2 from the germline V gene are SGHRS and YFSETQ. Trimming took 0 bases from V and 9 from J, leaving 12 bases between them. The CDR3 is 13 residues long. The DNA for the CDR3 is TGCGCCAGCAGCTTGGCTTTAGAACGTCCCCAGTACTTC. This gives the protein CASSLALERPQYF.

This chain links TRBV9 with TRBJ1-3; D remains ambiguous. CDR3 length: 15 residues. Trimming cost V 0 bases and J 0 bases, with 7 bases left between them. Germline V gene lookup returns CDR1 SGDLS and CDR2 YYNGEE. Here the CDR3 DNA reads TGTGCCAGCAGCGTAGATTCCGGCTCTGGAAACACCATATATTTT. This sequence encodes CASSVDSGSGNTIYF.

This clonotype was seen only a few times. CDR3 region: CASSSDRGPTYEQYF. The CDR3 DNA reads TGTGCCAGCAGCTCAGACAGGGGTCCGACCTACGAGCAGTACTTC. The chain employs TRBV6-5 and TRBJ2-7, with TRBD1 identical over 8 bases. V trimming: 6 bases; J trimming: 2 bases; junction bases outside the gene matches: 9. The CDR3 length is 15 residues. Germline values: CDR1 MNHEY, CDR2 SVGAGI.

The chain is built from TRBV18 and TRBJ2-3; 10 bases agree with TRBD2. Unmatched junction bases numbered 4, after V lost 0 bases and J lost 4 bases. Germline V CDR1 and CDR2: KGHSH, LQKENI. The CDR3 runs 16 residues. CDR3: CASSPPSGRAADTQYF. The CDR3 bases are TGTGCCAGCTCACCACCAAGCGGGAGGGCCGCAGATACGCAGTATTTT.

This clonotype was found a few times. This sequence joins TRBV15 and TRBJ1-1, with 8 bases matching TRBD1. The CDR3 sequence is 18 residues long. Trimming removed 1 base from V and 3 bases from J; junction bases left unmatched: 13. Germline-derived CDR1 and CDR2 are LNHNV and YYDKDF (reference sequence). The CDR3 nucleotides are TGTGCCACCAGCAGAGCGCTGGACAGGGCGCGACGGGACACTGAAGCTTTCTTT. It encodes CATSRALDRARRDTEAFF.

The V and J genes are TRBV3-1 and TRBJ1-6, with D unclear. Germline CDR1 LGHDT, CDR2 YNNKEL (reference sequence). Trimming took 1 base from V and 9 from J, leaving 10 bases between them. This CDR3 contains 14 residues. DNA of the CDR3: TGTGCCAGCAGCCAAGGGCCGGGGAGTTCACCCCTCCACTTT. It specifies CASSQGPGSSPLHF.

The chain uses TRBV20-1 and TRBJ2-1, with 9 bases that match TRBD2. CDR3 length: 13 amino acids. CDR1 is DFQATT, CDR2 SNEGSKA, per germline (reference sequence). V shed 7 bases, J shed 7 bases, and the junction held 8 bases outside the gene matches. The CDR3 coding sequence is TGCAGTGTAAGCGGGAGGACCTTGAATGAGCAGTTCTTC. Its protein product is CSVSGRTLNEQFF.